This TCR beta chain was retrieved from a study of blood T cells in healthy people across ages. Study results and caveats: Investigators viewed diversity estimates from one million T cells as underestimates, the study reported.

The V gene's germline CDR1 is SGHVS and CDR2 FQNEAQ. The CDR3 loop spans 15 amino acids. Deletions cut 6 bases from V and 8 bases from J, with 20 bases between. Next came a second PCR, run for about 7 to 12 cycles, which used a sample-barcoded 5' primer along with a J-beta primer mix. Tags on each cDNA molecule came from a template-switch adaptor with 12 random nucleotides. TCRdb re-called the 5' RACE reads with MiXCR, one entry per CDR3 protein. The repertoire holds about 570,000 distinct CDR3 sequences, with over 25% as singletons. This clonotype was picked up a small number of times. The target antigen is unknown. These data also featured in a second study, about T cells of mothers and their children. That work states: Donation was provided by three healthy Caucasian mothers along with their six children. There were over 8.5 million TCR beta CDR3 reads from each mother and 2.5 million to 3.5 million from each child.

Specimen: blood. The chain is built from TRBV7-8 and TRBJ1-5, with no clear D. This TCR came from a boy aged 2 to 10 in good health. The CDR3 DNA reads TGTGCCAGCAGTAACGAGTTTAGGGTAATGGAGCCCCAGCATTTT. Amino acid sequence: CASSNEFRVMEPQHF.